The rows below give T cell receptor beta chains drawn from one sample of a study of early T cells in non-severe SARS-CoV-2 infection. TCRdb recomputed calls from the 5' RACE reads with MiXCR, one row per CDR3 protein. The data hold more than 70,000 distinct CDR3 sequences, with around an eighth observed a single time. The sample taken for sequencing was whole blood. These receptors were obtained from an adult who was a healthcare worker with PCR-confirmed SARS-CoV-2 infection or an uninfected control (not recorded which). Each CDR3 is given with its conserved first and last residue. The D gene is left open where the match is weak. Not all rows give a size; the values are once, few, many and, for expanded clones, a class.

TRBJ1-6 TRBV7-6 few NA CASSLSNSPLHF TGTGCCAGCAGCTTATCCAATTCACCCCTCCACTTT
TRBJ1-3 TRBV25-1 many NA CASSEGSGNTIYF TGTGCCAGCAGTGAGGGTTCTGGAAACACCATATATTTT
TRBJ2-1 TRBV20-1 NA TRBD2 CSARDRTSGRGLSSYNEQFF TGCAGTGCTAGAGACCGGACTAGCGGGAGGGGGTTAAGCTCCTACAATGAGCAGTTCTTC
TRBJ2-1 TRBV7-2 many NA CASSLDPFSQREQFF TGTGCCAGCAGCTTAGACCCCTTTAGCCAACGAGAGCAGTTCTTC
TRBJ2-2 TRBV5-5 NA NA CASTPGKGPNTGELFF TGTGCCAGCACCCCGGGGAAGGGCCCGAACACCGGGGAGCTGTTTTTT
TRBJ2-5 TRBV20-1 few TRBD2 CSASGEGGETQYF TGCAGTGCTAGCGGGGAGGGTGGAGAGACCCAGTACTTC
TRBJ2-7 TRBV14 NA TRBD2 CASSQGTSGRAWYF TGTGCCAGCAGCCAAGGGACTAGCGGGAGGGCCTGGTACTTC
TRBJ2-7 TRBV9 many TRBD1 CASSPRTGSYEQYF TGTGCCAGCAGCCCAAGGACAGGTTCCTACGAGCAGTACTTC
TRBJ2-2 TRBV4-3 NA TRBD1 CASSQRTGEAGELFF TGCGCCAGCAGCCAGAGGACAGGGGAGGCCGGGGAGCTGTTTTTT
TRBJ2-1 TRBV19 many NA CASSIGAPLSSYNEQFF TGTGCCAGTAGTATAGGGGCCCCACTGAGCTCCTACAATGAGCAGTTCTTC
TRBJ1-5 TRBV7-2 few NA CASSLRSAGINQPQHF TGTGCCAGCAGCTTACGGTCGGCAGGGATTAATCAGCCCCAGCATTTT
TRBJ2-3 TRBV7-2 few NA CASSQTSDSPTQYF TGTGCCAGCAGCCAAACTTCGGACAGCCCGACGCAGTATTTT
TRBJ2-3 TRBV20-1 NA NA CSVTLAADTQYF TGCAGTGTTACCCTGGCTGCTGATACGCAGTATTTT
TRBJ1-5 TRBV7-9 few NA CASSPRSGGNQPQHF TGTGCCAGCAGCCCCAGATCTGGGGGCAATCAGCCCCAGCATTTT